The source of this T cell receptor (beta chain) is a study of molecular identifiers for immune sequencing clone quantification. From the PCR reads, TCRdb called clonotypes with MiXCR, one entry per CDR3 protein. This sample has just under 650,000 distinct CDR3 sequences, with just under 20% found just once. Trimming shortened V by 3 bases and J by 6 bases, and 16 bases separated the two germline ends. Germline V gene lookup returns CDR1 SGDLS and CDR2 YYNGEE. The length of the CDR3 is 14 residues. The clonotype was recovered from a human donor in good health. Some libraries in this study had Jurkat cell RNA spiked in. Sample: naive CD8+ T cells from blood, with Jurkat cell RNA spiked in. Subset defined: FACS-sorted CD8+CD4-CCR7+CD45RA+ naive T cells. The rearrangement uses TRBV9 and TRBJ2-7; perhaps TRBD2 as D (6 bases). The CDR3 sequence is CASSAWSEGFEQYF. The CDR3 DNA sequence: TGTGCCAGCAGCGCCTGGTCGGAGGGCTTCGAGCAGTACTTC.